The next 23 T cell receptor beta chains were all read from a single sample in a study of OX40 agonist ivuxolimab in advanced cancers. The assay was immunoSEQ multiplex PCR, and TCRdb's table has in-frame clones only and misses some. The sample carries about 62,000 clones, around 74% recorded once. The sample here was CD4+ or CD8+ T cells sorted from blood, taken in a trial of the OX40 agonist ivuxolimab. These receptors were collected from an adult with an advanced solid tumor such as melanoma, head and neck, liver or kidney cancer.

The chain joins TRBV4-3 to TRBJ1-1; TRBD1 agrees at 8 bases. V was pared by 4 bases and J by 3 bases, with 4 bases of the junction left unmatched. Germline V gives CDR1 LGHNA, CDR2 YSLEER. CDR3 size: 14 residues. Here the CDR3 reads CASSRDRLDTEAFF. CDR3 DNA sequence: TGCGCCAGCAGCCGGGACAGGTTAGACACTGAAGCTTTCTTT.

The V and J genes are TRBV4-3 and TRBJ2-3, with D tentatively TRBD1 (6 bases). V lost 2 bases, J lost 2 bases, and 8 bases lay in between. Germline assignment: CDR1 LGHNA and CDR2 YSLEER. The CDR3 is made up of 14 amino acids. The CDR3 DNA follows: TGCGCCAGCAGCCAAAGGACAGCCACAGATACGCAGTATTTT. Translated, it gives CASSQRTATDTQYF.

The chain links TRBV12-5 to TRBJ2-5; 9 bases match TRBD1. The CDR3 spans 16 residues. Looked up from germline, CDR1 is LGHNT and CDR2 is FRNRAP. The junction had 9 bases not matched to a gene; V was cut back by 2 bases and J by 5 bases. CDR3 sequence: CASGLSGQGLRETQYF. In DNA, the CDR3 is TGTGCTAGTGGTTTGTCAGGACAGGGGTTGAGGGAGACCCAGTACTTC. Complete variable domain (other parts from reference TRBV12-5 and TRBJ2-5): DARVTQTPRHKVTEMGQEVTMRCQPILGHNTVFWYRQTMMQGLELLAYFRNRAPLDDSGMPKDRFSAEMPDATLATLKIQPSEPRDSAVYFCASGLSGQGLRETQYFGPGTRLLVL.

Only a few counts were recorded for this clone. This chain links TRBV6-6 with TRBJ1-3, with TRBD1 matching over 10 bases. Looked up from germline, CDR1 is MNHNY and CDR2 is SVGAGI (reference sequence). CDR3 length: 14 amino acids. J was trimmed by 4 bases and V by 6 bases; bases with no gene match: 3. CDR3 sequence: CASRGTGVGNTIYF. For the CDR3, the DNA is TGTGCCAGCAGAGGGACAGGGGTAGGAAACACCATATATTTT.

J is TRBJ2-7 and V is TRBV27, with TRBD1 matching 9 bases. With 2 bases clipped from V and 3 bases from J, the junction kept 5 bases outside the gene matches. The CDR3 runs to 15 residues. Germline CDR1 and CDR2: MNHEY and SMNVEV (reference sequence). CDR3: CASSLGGQGGYEQYF. The CDR3 DNA reads TGTGCCAGCAGTTTAGGGGGACAGGGAGGCTACGAGCAGTACTTC.

The rearrangement links TRBV27 to TRBJ2-1; perhaps TRBD1 as D (6 bases). Germline CDR1 MNHEY, CDR2 SMNVEV (reference sequence). CDR3 size: 14 residues. V lost 4 bases to trimming and J lost 15 bases, with 22 bases between them. The CDR3 coding sequence is TGTGCCAGCAGTTACACCTTGCGGGCAGGGGAACGGTTCTTC. Residues: CASSYTLRAGERFF.

V gene TRBV9 combines with J gene TRBJ2-3, with D unclear. CDR1 and CDR2 from the germline V gene are SGDLS and YYNGEE. With 3 bases removed from V and 0 bases from J, the gap between germline ends came to 8 bases. CDR3 length equals 14 residues. DNA of the CDR3: TGTGCCAGCAGCGACTTGGGCAGCACAGATACGCAGTATTTT. This sequence encodes CASSDLGSTDTQYF.

This chain uses TRBV7-2 with TRBJ2-3; D is perhaps TRBD2 (6 bases). V was shortened by 3 bases and J by 2 bases, with 12 bases between the two germline ends. CDR1 is SGHTA and CDR2 is FQGNSA in the germline V gene. The CDR3 extends over 15 amino acids. The DNA for the CDR3 is TGTGCCAGCAGCTTGACTAGACAAAACACAGATACGCAGTATTTT. Residues: CASSLTRQNTDTQYF.

This clone appeared a few times. V is TRBV5-4 and J is TRBJ2-2, with TRBD1 matching over 10 bases. The germline gives CDR1 SGHNT, CDR2 YYREEE (reference sequence). V gave up 2 bases and J gave up 6 bases; unmatched junction bases: 4. The CDR3 has 15 residues. CDR3 region: CASSFRTGGAGELFF. In DNA, the CDR3 is TGTGCCAGCAGCTTCCGGACAGGGGGGGCCGGGGAGCTGTTTTTT.

The J gene is TRBJ2-2, the V gene TRBV29-1, with D hard to call. This CDR3 spans 15 amino acids. V was trimmed by 4 bases and J by 0 bases, leaving 12 bases between them. Germline-derived CDR1 and CDR2 are SQVTM and ANQGSEA. In DNA, the CDR3 is TGCAGCGTTGTACGGGTGGCTTCGAACACCGGGGAGCTGTTTTTT. This gives the protein CSVVRVASNTGELFF.

This clone was found once. The V call is TRBV4-1, the J call TRBJ1-2, with D possibly TRBD1 on 5 matching bases. Germline V gives CDR1 MGHRA, CDR2 YSYEKL. Trimming took 0 bases from V and 5 from J, leaving 13 bases between them. The CDR3 loop spans 15 amino acids. The CDR3 protein is CASSQDWSGNYGYTF. The CDR3 DNA sequence: TGCGCCAGCAGCCAAGATTGGTCAGGGAATTATGGCTACACCTTC.

V usage is TRBV7-2 and J usage is TRBJ1-3; a weak D match, TRBD1 (5 bases). Germline V gives CDR1 SGHTA, CDR2 FQGNSA. The length of the CDR3 is 14 residues. Trimming removed 6 bases from V and 1 base from J, with 10 bases in between. Written as DNA, the CDR3 is TGTGCCAGCAGTGCCACAGGATCTGGAAACACCATATATTTT. This codes for CASSATGSGNTIYF.

The chain carries TRBV7-7 and TRBJ2-5; TRBD2 is a possible D gene (6 bases). Germline V lookup: CDR1 SSHAT, CDR2 FNYEAQ (reference sequence). This CDR3 has 14 residues. Here the CDR3 DNA reads TGTGCTAGCGCCCTTGGGGGGAGCCAAGAGACCCAGTACTTC. The encoded protein is CASALGGSQETQYF.

The J gene is TRBJ2-7, the V gene TRBV18; 12 nucleotides line up with TRBD2. Germline V gene lookup returns CDR1 KGHSH and CDR2 LQKENI. J gave up 7 bases and V 6 bases, and 10 bases lay outside the gene matches. The CDR3 length is 15 residues. CDR3 residues: CASSLGLAGLTEQYF. The CDR3 DNA reads as TGTGCCAGCTCCCTCGGACTAGCGGGGCTTACTGAGCAGTACTTC.

The chain joins TRBV9 to TRBJ2-3, with TRBD2 identical over 8 bases. Trimming at V came to 4 bases and at J to 1 base, leaving 2 bases not matched to a gene. The germline V gene encodes CDR1 SGDLS and CDR2 YYNGEE. The CDR3 runs 14 residues. CDR3 nucleotides: TGTGCCAGCAGCACACTAGCGGGCACAGATACGCAGTATTTT. Its protein is CASSTLAGTDTQYF.

This chain uses TRBV5-5 with TRBJ2-1; 11 bases line up with TRBD2. The CDR3 covers 15 residues. Germline V lookup: CDR1 SGHKS, CDR2 YYEKEE (reference sequence). Trimming at V came to 0 bases and at J to 8 bases, leaving 4 bases not matched to a gene. CDR3 bases: TGTGCCAGCAGCTTGGGACTAGCGGGGTACCATGAGCAGTTCTTC. Translating it yields CASSLGLAGYHEQFF.

V usage is TRBV27 and J usage is TRBJ2-1; D might be TRBD1 (5 bases). The CDR3 covers 11 residues. The germline gives CDR1 MNHEY, CDR2 SMNVEV (reference sequence). The germline V and J ends were trimmed by 6 bases and 5 bases, with 5 bases remaining between them. For the CDR3, the DNA is TGTGCCAGCAGCAGGGACAATGAGCAGTTCTTC. The encoded protein is CASSRDNEQFF.

V and J are TRBV6-1 and TRBJ2-5; D possibly corresponds to TRBD1 (5 bases). The CDR3 contains 15 residues. CDR1 is MNHNS and CDR2 is SASEGT in the germline V gene. V was shortened by 6 bases and J by 2 bases, with 16 bases between the two germline ends. CDR3 DNA: TGTGCCAGCAGCCTAACGACAGCTATACAAGAGACCCAGTACTTC. Its protein is CASSLTTAIQETQYF.

The CDR3 DNA follows: TGTGCCAGCAGCTTAGAAGGGACTAGCTGGAGTGAGCAGTTCTTC. The encoded protein is CASSLEGTSWSEQFF. The chain couples TRBV7-2 to TRBJ2-1; 9 nucleotides line up with TRBD2. The germline CDR1 and CDR2 sequences are SGHTA and FQGNSA. V trimming: 1 base; J trimming: 9 bases; junction bases outside the gene matches: 7. The CDR3 spans 15 residues.

The CDR3 bases are TGTGCCAGCAGCCCACAGCCTAGCGGGGGGGCTCATGAGCAGTTCTTC. Amino acid sequence: CASSPQPSGGAHEQFF. J is TRBJ2-1 and V is TRBV7-3; 12 bases are a match to TRBD2. Trimming removed 5 bases from V and 8 bases from J; junction bases left unmatched: 10. Germline lookup yields CDR1 SGHTA and CDR2 FQGTGA. This CDR3 spans 16 amino acids.

The chain recombines TRBV14 with TRBJ1-3; D is possibly TRBD1 (6 bases). Trimming cost V 2 bases and J 0 bases, with 11 bases left between them. Germline CDR1 SGHDN, CDR2 FVKESK. CDR3 length equals 16 residues. As DNA, the CDR3 is TGTGCCAGCAGCCAACAGGGGATGAGCTCTGGAAACACCATATATTTT. This codes for CASSQQGMSSGNTIYF.

The chain is built from TRBV7-2 and TRBJ1-1, with 7 positions matching TRBD1. Germline CDR1 reads SGHTA; CDR2 reads FQGNSA. CDR3 length: 14 residues. V shed 7 bases, J shed 4 bases, and the junction held 9 bases outside the gene matches. CDR3 sequence reads: CASIPGGIFTEAFF. CDR3 DNA sequence: TGTGCCAGCATCCCAGGGGGAATTTTCACTGAAGCTTTCTTT. Full variable domain (remainder filled in from reference TRBV7-2 and TRBJ1-1): GAGVSQSPSNKVTEKGKDVELRCDPISGHTALYWYRQSLGQGLEFLIYFQGNSAPDKSGLPSDRFSAERTGGSVSTLTIQRTQQEDSAVYLCASIPGGIFTEAFFGQGTRLTVV.

This clone has only a few counts. V is TRBV5-5 and J is TRBJ1-4; a weak D match, TRBD1 (6 bases). Trimming stripped 4 bases from V and 6 bases from J, with 16 bases between. This CDR3 is 15 amino acids long. The germline V gene has CDR1 SGHKS and CDR2 YYEKEE (reference sequence). The CDR3 DNA sequence: TGTGCCAGCAGCCAAGTGGGAGAGGGGGATGAAAAACTGTTTTTT. Its protein product is CASSQVGEGDEKLFF.